This is a list of T cell receptor beta chains from one sample in a study of blood T cell repertoires in COVID-19. TCRdb keeps only in-frame clones here, not all; method: immunoSEQ multiplex PCR. The sample includes roughly 330,000 clones, roughly 87% of them seen just once. The sequencing input was PBMCs or T cells enriched from blood (not recorded which). The receptors derive from a woman in her 30s who had recovered from COVID-19. Both conserved end residues are part of each CDR3. D genes are given only for firm matches. A row's size may be missing; if present it is once, few, many or a size class.

V	D	J	size	DNA	CDR3
TRBV30	.	TRBJ1-4	.	TGTGCCTGGAGAGGAAACAGGCTCACTAATGAAAAACTGTTTTTT	CAWRGNRLTNEKLFF
TRBV7-2	TRBD1	TRBJ2-7	.	TGTGCCAGCAGCTCCAACAGGGGATCCCTCTACGAGCAGTACTTC	CASSSNRGSLYEQYF
TRBV5-1	TRBD2	TRBJ2-3	.	TGCGCCAGCAGCTTTATAGCGGGGCGCACAGATACGCAGTATTTT	CASSFIAGRTDTQYF
TRBV23-1	.	TRBJ1-1	.	TGCGCCAGCCCTCGCGGAGACCTGAACACTGAAGCTTTCTTT	CASPRGDLNTEAFF
TRBV7-8	.	TRBJ2-7	.	TGTGCCAGCAGCCCTCGGACAGGGAGGGGTCCCGAGCAGTACTTC	CASSPRTGRGPEQYF
TRBV7-8	.	TRBJ1-1	.	TGTGCCAGCAGCTTAGTGAGAGGGAACACTGAAGCTTTCTTT	CASSLVRGNTEAFF
TRBV5-1	.	TRBJ2-7	.	TGCGCCAGCAGCTTGGATGCGGGACGACCCTCCTACGAGCAGTACTTC	CASSLDAGRPSYEQYF
TRBV14	.	TRBJ1-1	.	TGTGCCAGCAGCCAATGGTCGAGGGAAGAAGCTTTCTTT	CASSQWSREEAFF
TRBV9	.	TRBJ2-1	once	TGTGCCAGCAGCGTCGGGATAACCTCCTACAATGAGCAGTTCTTC	CASSVGITSYNEQFF
TRBV5-1	TRBD1	TRBJ2-1	once	TGCGCCAGCAGCGCGTTCTCGGGACAGGGGGGCAATGAGCAGTTCTTC	CASSAFSGQGGNEQFF
TRBV6-5	.	TRBJ1-4	.	TGTGCCAGCAGTTGGACAGATAATGAAAAACTGTTTTTT	CASSWTDNEKLFF
TRBV10-3	.	TRBJ1-3	.	TGTGCCATCAGTGAGACCGGGACATCTGGAAACACCATATATTTT	CAISETGTSGNTIYF
TRBV9	.	TRBJ1-1	.	TGTGCCAGCAGCTTAGACCCTCGGACTGAAGCTTTCTTT	CASSLDPRTEAFF
TRBV29-1	TRBD1	TRBJ1-2	.	TGCAGCGCTGACAGGGTCTCCTATGGCTACACCTTC	CSADRVSYGYTF
TRBV12-3/TRBV12-4	.	TRBJ2-1	.	TGTGCCAGCAGTTTATGGCCGAATGAGCAGTTCTTC	CASSLWPNEQFF
TRBV19	TRBD1	TRBJ2-7	.	TGTGCCAGTAGTATAAGGGGGCCGCGCCTCGAGCAGTACTTC	CASSIRGPRLEQYF
TRBV7-8	.	TRBJ2-5	.	TGTGCCAGCAGCTTAACAGGGATCCAAGAGACCCAGTACTTC	CASSLTGIQETQYF
TRBV2	.	TRBJ1-6	once	TGTGCCAGCAGTGATGCAGGGGTGACTTCACCCCTCCACTTT	CASSDAGVTSPLHF
TRBV6-5	.	TRBJ1-2	.	TGTGCCAGCAGTTACAATCTGGGGCTTGGCTACACCTTC	CASSYNLGLGYTF
TRBV5-1	.	TRBJ2-3	.	TGCGCCAGCAGCTTCACAGGGATCCATACGCAGTATTTT	CASSFTGIHTQYF
TRBV5-8	.	TRBJ2-5	.	TGTGCCAGCAGCTTGGCCTCTACCAGGGAGACCCAGTACTTC	CASSLASTRETQYF
TRBV27	TRBD1	TRBJ1-1	.	TGTGCCAGTACCCCCGGGACAGGGGGGCGGGACACTGAAGCTTTCTTT	CASTPGTGGRDTEAFF
TRBV5-4	TRBD1	TRBJ1-2	.	TGTGCCACCGGGGGACAGGGGGCTTCTGGCTACACCTTC	CATGGQGASGYTF
TRBV24-1	.	TRBJ2-2	.	TGTGCCACCTCTGGGGGGGCTGGCACCGGGGAGCTGTTTTTT	CATSGGAGTGELFF
TRBV12-5	.	TRBJ1-1	once	TGTGCTAGTGGTTCGGTGGGAGGTGGCGATTACACTGAAGCTTTCTTT	CASGSVGGGDYTEAFF
TRBV30	.	TRBJ1-1	.	TGTGCCTGGACGGCAGGGATGAACACTGAAGCTTTCTTT	CAWTAGMNTEAFF
TRBV11-2	.	TRBJ1-4	.	TGTGCCAGCAGCTTACAGGGAAAGACTAATGAAAAACTGTTTTTT	CASSLQGKTNEKLFF
TRBV5-3	TRBD1	TRBJ2-3	.	TGTGCCAGAAGCTTGAGAGCCGGGACAGAAAAAATAGATACGCAGTATTTT	CARSLRAGTEKIDTQYF
TRBV6-5	.	TRBJ1-2	once	TGTGCCAGCAGTCTCTCCTCGGGGGGTGGCTACACCTTC	CASSLSSGGGYTF
TRBV7-6	.	TRBJ2-3	.	TGTGCCAGCAGCGCTCTCACAAGGGGTAGCACAGATACGCAGTATTTT	CASSALTRGSTDTQYF
TRBV27	.	TRBJ1-3	.	TGTGCCAGCAGTTTGGGGGGGTTTGGAAACACCATATATTTT	CASSLGGFGNTIYF
TRBV20-1	.	TRBJ1-5	.	TGCAGTGCTAGTAGGAGTCGTCAGCCCCAGCATTTT	CSASRSRQPQHF
TRBV19	TRBD1	TRBJ1-2	.	TGTGCCACCTCGACAGGGACCAACTATGGCTACACCTTC	CATSTGTNYGYTF
TRBV29-1	TRBD2	TRBJ2-1	.	TGCAGCGTTGAAGAAACAGGGCGGGGGGCCTACAATGAGCAGTTCTTC	CSVEETGRGAYNEQFF
TRBV5-1	TRBD2	TRBJ2-5	.	TGCGCCAGCAGCTATGGGACTAGCGGGGGGACCACTCCGGAGACCCAGTACTTC	CASSYGTSGGTTPETQYF
TRBV9	.	TRBJ1-6	.	TGTGCCAGCAGCGTAGGCCCCCGGGGGTATAATTCACCCCTCCACTTT	CASSVGPRGYNSPLHF
TRBV5-1	.	TRBJ1-1	.	TGCGCCAGCAGCTTGGGGCTCCTGAACACTGAAGCTTTCTTT	CASSLGLLNTEAFF
TRBV3-1/TRBV3-2	.	TRBJ2-3	.	TGTGCCAGCAGCCAAGGGCCTAGCTGGGGCACAGATACGCAGTATTTT	CASSQGPSWGTDTQYF
TRBV5-1	TRBD1	TRBJ2-3	.	TGCGCCAGCAGCACGGCCGGGACAGCCACAGATACGCAGTATTTT	CASSTAGTATDTQYF
TRBV2	.	TRBJ1-2	.	TGTGCCAGCGGTGACAGACGCGGTGGCTACACCTTC	CASGDRRGGYTF
TRBV25-1	.	TRBJ1-3	.	TGTGCCAGCAGTGAATGGCCCCTAGCCTCTGGAAACACCATATATTTT	CASSEWPLASGNTIYF
TRBV5-1	TRBD2	TRBJ2-7	.	TGCGCCAGCAGCCCGGCCGGGGGGGCGACATACCACGAGCAGTACTTC	CASSPAGGATYHEQYF
TRBV12-3/TRBV12-4	.	TRBJ1-5	.	TGTGCCAGCAGCCAGGGAGGCTCCCGGCCCCAGCATTTT	CASSQGGSRPQHF